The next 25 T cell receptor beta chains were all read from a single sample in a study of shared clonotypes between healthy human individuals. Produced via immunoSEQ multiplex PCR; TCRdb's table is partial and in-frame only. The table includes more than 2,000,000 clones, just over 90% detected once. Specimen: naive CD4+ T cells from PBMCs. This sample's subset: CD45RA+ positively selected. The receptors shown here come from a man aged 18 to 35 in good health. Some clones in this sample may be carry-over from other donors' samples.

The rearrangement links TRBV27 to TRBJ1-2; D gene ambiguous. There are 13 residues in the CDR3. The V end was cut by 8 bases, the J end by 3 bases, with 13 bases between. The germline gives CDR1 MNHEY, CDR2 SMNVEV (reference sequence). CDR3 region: CASRPREHYGYTF. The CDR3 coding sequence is TGTGCCAGCCGTCCCCGGGAGCACTATGGCTACACCTTC.

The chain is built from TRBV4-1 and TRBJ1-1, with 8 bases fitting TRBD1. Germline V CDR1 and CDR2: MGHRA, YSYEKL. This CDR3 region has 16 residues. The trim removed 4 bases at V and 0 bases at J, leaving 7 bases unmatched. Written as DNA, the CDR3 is TGCGCCAGCAGCCTTGGCAGGGGGCCCATGAACACTGAAGCTTTCTTT. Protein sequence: CASSLGRGPMNTEAFF.

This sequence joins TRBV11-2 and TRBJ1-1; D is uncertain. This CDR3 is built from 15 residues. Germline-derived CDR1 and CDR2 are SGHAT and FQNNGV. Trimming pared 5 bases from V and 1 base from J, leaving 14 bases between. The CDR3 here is CASSLGWVWNTEAFF. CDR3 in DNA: TGTGCCAGCAGCCTAGGGTGGGTGTGGAACACTGAAGCTTTCTTT. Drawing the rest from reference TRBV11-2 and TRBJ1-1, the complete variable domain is EAGVAQSPRYKIIEKRQSVAFWCNPISGHATLYWYQQILGQGPKLLIQFQNNGVVDDSQLPKDRFSAERLKGVDSTLKIQPAKLEDSAVYLCASSLGWVWNTEAFFGQGTRLTVV.

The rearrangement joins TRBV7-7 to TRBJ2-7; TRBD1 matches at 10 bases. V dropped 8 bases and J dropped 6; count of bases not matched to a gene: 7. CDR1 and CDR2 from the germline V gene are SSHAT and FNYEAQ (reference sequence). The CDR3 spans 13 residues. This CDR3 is CASSSDRGSEQYF. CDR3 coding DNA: TGTGCCAGCTCCTCGGACAGGGGGAGCGAGCAGTACTTC.

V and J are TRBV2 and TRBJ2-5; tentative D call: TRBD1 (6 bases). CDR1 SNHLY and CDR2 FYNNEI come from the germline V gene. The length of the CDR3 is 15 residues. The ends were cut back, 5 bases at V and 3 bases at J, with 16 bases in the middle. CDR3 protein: CASSKYTGMEETQYF. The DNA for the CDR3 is TGTGCCAGCAGTAAATACACAGGGATGGAAGAGACCCAGTACTTC.

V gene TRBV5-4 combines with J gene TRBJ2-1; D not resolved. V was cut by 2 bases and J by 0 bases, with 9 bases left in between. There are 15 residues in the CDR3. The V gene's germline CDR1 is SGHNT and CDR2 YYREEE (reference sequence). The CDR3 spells CASSFTGSSYNEQFF. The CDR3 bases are TGTGCCAGCAGCTTTACGGGTAGCTCCTACAATGAGCAGTTCTTC.

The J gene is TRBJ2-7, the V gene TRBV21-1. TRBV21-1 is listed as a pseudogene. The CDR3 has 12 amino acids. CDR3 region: CASSPLKDEQYF. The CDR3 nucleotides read TGTGCCAGCAGCCCCCTAAAGGACGAGCAGTACTTC.

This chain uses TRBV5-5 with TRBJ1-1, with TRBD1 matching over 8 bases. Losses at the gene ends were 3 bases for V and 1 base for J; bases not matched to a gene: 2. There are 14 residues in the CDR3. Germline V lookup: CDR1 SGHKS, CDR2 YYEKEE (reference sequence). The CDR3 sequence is CASSSGTGNTEAFF. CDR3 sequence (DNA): TGTGCCAGCAGCTCCGGGACAGGGAACACTGAAGCTTTCTTT.

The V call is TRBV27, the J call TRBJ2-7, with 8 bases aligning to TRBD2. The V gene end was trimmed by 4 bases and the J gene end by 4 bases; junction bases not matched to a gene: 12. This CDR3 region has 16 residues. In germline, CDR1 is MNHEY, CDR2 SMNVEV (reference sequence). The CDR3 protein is CASSSTYSGMRYEQYF. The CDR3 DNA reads TGTGCCAGCAGTTCAACCTATAGCGGGATGCGGTACGAGCAGTACTTC.

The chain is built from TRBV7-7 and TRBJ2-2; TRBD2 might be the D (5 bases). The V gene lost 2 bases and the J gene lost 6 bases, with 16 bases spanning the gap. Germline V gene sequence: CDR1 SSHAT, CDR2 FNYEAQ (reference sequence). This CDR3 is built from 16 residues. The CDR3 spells CASSLSGNEIAGELFF. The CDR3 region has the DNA TGTGCCAGCAGCTTAAGCGGAAATGAGATCGCCGGGGAGCTGTTTTTT.

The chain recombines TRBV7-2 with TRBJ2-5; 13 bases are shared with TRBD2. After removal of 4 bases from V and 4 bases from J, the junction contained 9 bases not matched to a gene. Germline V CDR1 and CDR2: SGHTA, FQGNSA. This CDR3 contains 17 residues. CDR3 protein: CASSSYGTSGTGETQYF. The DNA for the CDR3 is TGTGCCAGCAGCTCTTACGGGACTAGCGGGACGGGAGAGACCCAGTACTTC. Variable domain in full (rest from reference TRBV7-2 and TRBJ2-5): GAGVSQSPSNKVTEKGKDVELRCDPISGHTALYWYRQSLGQGLEFLIYFQGNSAPDKSGLPSDRFSAERTGGSVSTLTIQRTQQEDSAVYLCASSSYGTSGTGETQYFGPGTRLLVL.

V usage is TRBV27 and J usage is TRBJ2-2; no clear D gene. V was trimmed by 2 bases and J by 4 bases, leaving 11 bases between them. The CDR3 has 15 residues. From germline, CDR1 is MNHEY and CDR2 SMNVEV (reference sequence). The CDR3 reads CASSLKGWGTGELFF. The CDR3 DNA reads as TGTGCCAGCAGTTTAAAAGGGTGGGGCACCGGGGAGCTGTTTTTT.

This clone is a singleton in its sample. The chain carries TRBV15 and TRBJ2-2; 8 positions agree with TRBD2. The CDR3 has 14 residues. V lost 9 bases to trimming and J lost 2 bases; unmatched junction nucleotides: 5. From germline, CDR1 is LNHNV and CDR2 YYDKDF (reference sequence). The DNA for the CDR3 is TGTGCCACAACTAGCGGACTTAACACCGGGGAGCTGTTTTTT. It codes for CATTSGLNTGELFF.

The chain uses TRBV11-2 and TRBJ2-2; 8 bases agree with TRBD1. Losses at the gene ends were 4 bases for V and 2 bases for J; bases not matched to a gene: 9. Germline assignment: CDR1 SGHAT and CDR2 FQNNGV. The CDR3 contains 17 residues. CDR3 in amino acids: CASSYLRGRLNTGELFF. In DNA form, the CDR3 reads TGTGCCAGCAGCTACCTCAGGGGGCGACTCAACACCGGGGAGCTGTTTTTT.

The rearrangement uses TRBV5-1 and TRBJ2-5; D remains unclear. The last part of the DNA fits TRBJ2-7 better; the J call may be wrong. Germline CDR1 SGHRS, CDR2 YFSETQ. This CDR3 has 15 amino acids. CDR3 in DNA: TGCGCCAGCAGCTTGGAGCCTTTAAACGCCTACGAGCAGTACTTC. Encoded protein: CASSLEPLNAYEQYF.

CDR3 protein: CASSPGTETGELFF. CDR3 DNA: TGTGCCAGCAGCCCAGGGACGGAAACCGGGGAGCTGTTTTTT. The chain couples TRBV7-3 to TRBJ2-2, with D perhaps matching TRBD1 or TRBD2 (5 bases each). V lost 5 bases, J lost 5 bases, and 12 bases lay in between. The CDR3 is 14 amino acids. Germline V gene data show CDR1 as SGHTA and CDR2 as FQGTGA.

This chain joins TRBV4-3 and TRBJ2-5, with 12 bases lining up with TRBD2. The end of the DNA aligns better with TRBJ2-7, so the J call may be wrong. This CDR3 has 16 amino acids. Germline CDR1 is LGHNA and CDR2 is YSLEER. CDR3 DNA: TGCGCCAGCAGCCAGACACTAGCGGGAGGCTTTAACGAGCAGTACTTC. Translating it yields CASSQTLAGGFNEQYF.

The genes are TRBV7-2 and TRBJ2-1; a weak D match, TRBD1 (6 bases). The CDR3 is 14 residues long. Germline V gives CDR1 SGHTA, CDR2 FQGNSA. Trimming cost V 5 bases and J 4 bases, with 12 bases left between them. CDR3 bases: TGTGCCAGCAGCCCCGACAGGTTGTACAATGAGCAGTTCTTC. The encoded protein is CASSPDRLYNEQFF.

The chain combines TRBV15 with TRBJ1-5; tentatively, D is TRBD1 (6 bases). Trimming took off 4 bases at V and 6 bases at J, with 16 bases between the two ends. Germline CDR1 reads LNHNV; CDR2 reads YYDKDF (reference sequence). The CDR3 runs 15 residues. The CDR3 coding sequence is TGTGCCACCAGCAAAGAGTGGACAGCGGGTCAGCCCCAGCATTTT. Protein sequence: CATSKEWTAGQPQHF.

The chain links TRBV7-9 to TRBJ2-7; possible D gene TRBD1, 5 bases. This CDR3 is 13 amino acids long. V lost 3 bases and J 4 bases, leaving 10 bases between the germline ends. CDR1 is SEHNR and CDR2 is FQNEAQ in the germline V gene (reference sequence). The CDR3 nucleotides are TGTGCCAGCAGCTTGACAGACCGTTACGAGCAGTACTTC. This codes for CASSLTDRYEQYF.

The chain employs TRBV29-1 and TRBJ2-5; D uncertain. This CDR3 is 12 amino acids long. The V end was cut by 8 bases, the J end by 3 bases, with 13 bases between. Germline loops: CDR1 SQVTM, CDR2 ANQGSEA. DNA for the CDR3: TGCAGCTCGCTGGACGCAAAAGAGACCCAGTACTTC. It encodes CSSLDAKETQYF. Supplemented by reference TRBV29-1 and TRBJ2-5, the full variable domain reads SAVISQKPSRDICQRGTSLTIQCQVDSQVTMMFWYRQQPGQSLTLIATANQGSEATYESGFVIDKFPISRPNLTFSTLTVSNMSPEDSSIYLCSSLDAKETQYFGPGTRLLVL.

As DNA, the CDR3 is TGTGCCAGCAGTTATGGGACGTCAAACTACGAGCAGTACTTC. Translation: CASSYGTSNYEQYF. The chain uses TRBV6-5 and TRBJ2-7; D possibly matches TRBD1 or TRBD2 (5 bases each). Trimming took off 3 bases at V and 3 bases at J, with 12 bases between the two ends. The V gene's germline CDR1 is MNHEY and CDR2 SVGAGI. The CDR3 loop spans 14 amino acids.

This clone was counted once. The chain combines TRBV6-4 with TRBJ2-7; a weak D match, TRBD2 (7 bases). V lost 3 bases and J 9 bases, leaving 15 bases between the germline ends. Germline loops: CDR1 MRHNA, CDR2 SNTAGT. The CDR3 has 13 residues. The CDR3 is CASSEVRGATQYF. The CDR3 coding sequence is TGTGCCAGCAGTGAAGTTCGGGGGGCGACGCAGTACTTC.

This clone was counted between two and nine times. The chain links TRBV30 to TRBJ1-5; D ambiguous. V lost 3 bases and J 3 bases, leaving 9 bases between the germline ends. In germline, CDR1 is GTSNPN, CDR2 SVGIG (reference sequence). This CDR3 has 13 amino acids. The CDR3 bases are TGTGCCTGGAGCACGGCAGACAATCAGCCCCAGCATTTT. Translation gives CAWSTADNQPQHF. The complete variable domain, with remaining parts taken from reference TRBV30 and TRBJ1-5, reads SQTIHQWPATLVQPVGSPLSLECTVEGTSNPNLYWYRQAAGRGLQLLFYSVGIGQISSEVPQNLSASRPQDRQFILSSKKLLLSDSGFYLCAWSTADNQPQHFGDGTRLSIL.

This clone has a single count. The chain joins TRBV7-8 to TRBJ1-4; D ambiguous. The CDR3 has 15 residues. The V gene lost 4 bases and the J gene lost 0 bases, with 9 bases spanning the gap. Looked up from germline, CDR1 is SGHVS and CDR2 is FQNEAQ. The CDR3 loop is CASSYRRATNEKLFF. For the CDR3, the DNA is TGTGCCAGCAGCTACAGAAGGGCAACTAATGAAAAACTGTTTTTT.